Listed below are T cell receptor beta chains from one sample, sequenced in a study of vaccination and CD4 T cells after COVID-19. Using its own MiXCR run on the PCR reads, TCRdb lists one record per CDR3 protein. The table lists roughly 10,000 distinct CDR3 sequences, roughly 72% of them singletons. Antigens of these TCRs are unknown. Input material: CD4+ T cells from blood, cultured in vitro. These receptors were collected from a human donor who had recovered from COVID-19. CDR3s include the opening cysteine and the closing phenylalanine or tryptophan. D genes are given only for firm matches. Size is stated for part of the rows, as once, few or many counts, or as a class when the clone is expanded.

clone_size,d_call,v_call,j_call,cdr3_nt,cdr3_aa
-,-,TRBV7-9,TRBJ1-2,TGTGCCAGCAGCTTAGAGGGGCTGGGCTATGGCTACACCTTC,CASSLEGLGYGYTF
once,-,TRBV19,TRBJ1-2,TGTGCCAGTAGCTCCTCCTCGACAGGCTTTGGAGGTGGCTACACCTTC,CASSSSSTGFGGGYTF
-,TRBD1,TRBV20-1,TRBJ1-4,TGCAGTGCTAGAGATACAGGGACAGGGTCTACATTTTTT,CSARDTGTGSTFF
-,-,TRBV7-2,TRBJ1-5,TGTGCCTGCAGCTTGAGGGGCAATCAGCCCCAGCATTTT,CACSLRGNQPQHF
-,TRBD2,TRBV10-3,TRBJ2-3,TGTGCCATCAGCGAAACTAGCGGGAGGACACGTGCGAATACGCAGTATTTT,CAISETSGRTRANTQYF
few,TRBD1,TRBV11-2,TRBJ1-2,TGTGCCAGCAGCTTACGGACCCTGGGACAGGTTCACGGCTACACCTTC,CASSLRTLGQVHGYTF
medium-sized,-,TRBV28,TRBJ1-5,TGTGCCAGCAGCACTACGGGGAAACGGCTAGGCAATCAGCCCCAGCATTTT,CASSTTGKRLGNQPQHF
-,-,TRBV20-1,TRBJ2-7,TGCAGTGCTACAAAGGACTTTTCTTTGGACGAGCAGTACTTC,CSATKDFSLDEQYF
-,-,TRBV20-1,TRBJ2-3,TGCAGTGCTAGAGTGCCACGCACCACAGATACGCAGTATTTT,CSARVPRTTDTQYF
-,-,TRBV12-3/TRBV12-4,TRBJ1-1,TGTGCCAGCAGTTTAGCGCGTTACACTGAAGCTTTCTTT,CASSLARYTEAFF
-,-,TRBV10-2,TRBJ1-4,TGCGCCAGCAGTGAGGACGGAACTAATGAAAAACTGTTTTTT,CASSEDGTNEKLFF
-,-,TRBV28,TRBJ2-4,TGTGCCAGCATAGGGGCGGGCACGAACATTCAGTACTTC,CASIGAGTNIQYF
-,TRBD1,TRBV5-1,TRBJ2-5,TGCGCCAGCAGCTTGGGAGACAGGGTCCAAGAGACCCAGTACTTC,CASSLGDRVQETQYF
-,TRBD1,TRBV20-1,TRBJ1-1,TGCAGTGCTAGAGGGGGGACAGCGAACACTGAAGCTTTCTTT,CSARGGTANTEAFF
few,-,TRBV6-1,TRBJ1-5,TGTGCCAGCAGGGCGGATAGCAATCAGCCCCAGCATTTT,CASRADSNQPQHF
-,TRBD1,TRBV9,TRBJ2-7,TGTGCCAGCAGCGTAGCTGGGACAGGAAACTACGAGCAGTACTTC,CASSVAGTGNYEQYF
few,-,TRBV7-3,TRBJ2-5,TGTGCCAGCAGCCCCCGAGCCGGGTCTCGCCAAGAGACCCAGTACTTC,CASSPRAGSRQETQYF
-,TRBD2,TRBV5-6,TRBJ2-4,TGTGCCAGCAGCCCCACCAAGCGGGGGGGTCTAACTAACATTCAGTACTTC,CASSPTKRGGLTNIQYF
few,TRBD2,TRBV6-1,TRBJ2-1,TGTGCCAGCAGGACTAGCTTTTACGAGCAGTTCTTC,CASRTSFYEQFF
-,-,TRBV27,TRBJ1-4,TGTGCCAGCAGTTTTCGGGCAGGGGCAACTAATGAAAAACTGTTTTTT,CASSFRAGATNEKLFF
-,TRBD1,TRBV2,TRBJ1-2,TGTGCCAGCTGGACAGGAGCCACCGGGTATGGCTACACCTTC,CASWTGATGYGYTF
-,-,TRBV28,TRBJ1-6,TGTGCCAGCAGTTTCATGGCAGGATTTTCCCTCCACTTT,CASSFMAGFSLHF
-,-,TRBV5-6,TRBJ1-2,TGTGCCAGCAGCTTAGGCAGGGTATACGGCTACACCTTC,CASSLGRVYGYTF
-,-,TRBV20-1,TRBJ2-3,TGCAGTGCTAGTGACCCTAAGGGTACAGGTACGCAGTATTTT,CSASDPKGTGTQYF
-,TRBD1,TRBV10-3,TRBJ1-1,TGTGCCATCAGAGGGGACAGGGGGACCACTGAAGCTTTCTTT,CAIRGDRGTTEAFF
-,-,TRBV27,TRBJ2-3,TGTGCCAGCAAAAGAGCGGCCAGGCCAGATACGCAGTATTTT,CASKRAARPDTQYF
few,TRBD1,TRBV5-4,TRBJ1-2,TGTGCCAGCAGCTTTCCATGGTCCGGCAGGGGGCGTAGCTACACCTTC,CASSFPWSGRGRSYTF
few,-,TRBV7-2,TRBJ1-6,TGTGCCAGCAGCTTAAGTTTCGACAGCGGCCAATATAATTCACCCCTCCACTTT,CASSLSFDSGQYNSPLHF
-,TRBD1,TRBV12-3/TRBV12-4,TRBJ1-5,TGTGCCAGCTCTCAGGGGGGGAGCAGCAATCAGCCCCAGCATTTT,CASSQGGSSNQPQHF
-,-,TRBV6-2/TRBV6-3,TRBJ2-1,TGTGCCAGCAGTTACTCGAGGGGTGGGATCAATGAGCAGTTCTTC,CASSYSRGGINEQFF
-,-,TRBV25-1,TRBJ1-1,TGTGTCAGCGGGGGCAGCCCCCACACTGAAGCTTTCTTT,CVSGGSPHTEAFF
-,-,TRBV7-9,TRBJ2-7,TGTGCCAGCAGCGCCTACCTTCCCTCGTGGAACGAGCAGTACTTC,CASSAYLPSWNEQYF
-,-,TRBV7-9,TRBJ1-6,TGTGCCAGCAGCTTAGTGGACAGTGATAATTCACCCCTCCACTTT,CASSLVDSDNSPLHF
few,TRBD1,TRBV20-1,TRBJ1-2,TGCAGTGCTTTGACAGGGCTAGGAGGCTACACCTTC,CSALTGLGGYTF
-,TRBD1,TRBV6-2/TRBV6-3,TRBJ1-1,TGTGCCAGCAGGAGGACAGGGGACCCTGAAGCTTTCTTT,CASRRTGDPEAFF
-,-,TRBV6-1,TRBJ2-1,TGTGCCAGCAGTGAAGCTCTGGGGAATGAGCAGTTCTTC,CASSEALGNEQFF
-,TRBD1,TRBV5-8,TRBJ2-7,TGTGCCAGCAGCTTGGAGACGACAGGGGTTTTTGCGTACGAGCAGTACTTC,CASSLETTGVFAYEQYF
few,TRBD1,TRBV20-1,TRBJ1-3,TGCAGTGCTACATGGGACAGGGTAACTGGAAACACCATATATTTT,CSATWDRVTGNTIYF